These 27 T cell receptor beta chains came from one sample sequenced in a study of T cell repertoires in cytomegalovirus infection. TCRdb reprocessed the reads with MiXCR, giving one entry per CDR3 protein. The table records 800,000 to 950,000 distinct CDR3 sequences, around a third of them present only once. These receptors' targets are unknown. This specimen was cultured CD8+ T cells from PBMCs, taken from culture after CMV antigen stimulation. All receptors derive from a human donor in good health (CMV status not recorded). Some clones in this sample may be carry-over from other donors' samples.

This clonotype was detected once. J is TRBJ2-2 and V is TRBV7-4; D gene ambiguous. CDR3 length equals 11 residues. V was clipped by 10 bases and J by 5 bases, with 8 bases between them. Germline V gene sequence: CDR1 SGHVT, CDR2 SQSDAQ. The CDR3 DNA reads as TGTGCCACCCCTCAAACCGGGGAGCTGTTTTTT. Translated, it gives CATPQTGELFF.

This chain joins TRBV13 and TRBJ2-1; 9 bases match TRBD2. CDR1 PRHDT and CDR2 FYEKMQ come from the germline V gene (reference sequence). This CDR3 is 15 amino acids long. V lost 3 bases to trimming and J lost 6 bases; unmatched junction nucleotides: 6. The CDR3 is CASSFVRGGVNEQFF. The CDR3 DNA reads TGTGCCAGCAGCTTTGTGCGGGGGGGCGTCAATGAGCAGTTCTTC. Full variable domain (missing parts from reference TRBV13 and TRBJ2-1): AAGVIQSPRHLIKEKRETATLKCYPIPRHDTVYWYQQGPGQDPQFLISFYEKMQSDKGSIPDRFSAQQFSDYHSELNMSSLELGDSALYFCASSFVRGGVNEQFFGPGTRLTVL.

With respect to this clonotype: This sequence may be a read error, since a much larger clone differs from it by one base. The rearrangement joins TRBV7-2 to TRBJ2-5, with a tentative D call TRBD2 (6 bases). Germline CDR1 SGHTA, CDR2 FQGNSA. The CDR3 is made up of 17 amino acids. Written as DNA, the CDR3 is TGTGCCAGCAGCTCCGTTGAGCCGGGAGATTTACAAGAGATCCAGTACTTC. Translating gives CASSSVEPGDLQEIQYF. Variable domain in full (rest from reference TRBV7-2 and TRBJ2-5): GAGVSQSPSNKVTEKGKDVELRCDPISGHTALYWYRQSLGQGLEFLIYFQGNSAPDKSGLPSDRFSAERTGGSVSTLTIQRTQQEDSAVYLCASSSVEPGDLQEIQYFGPGTRLLVL.

This clonotype occurred a few times. This chain uses TRBV7-8 with TRBJ2-1; a possible D gene is TRBD2 (6 bases). The ends were cut back, 3 bases at V and 0 bases at J, with 12 bases in the middle. Germline CDR1 and CDR2: SGHVS and FQNEAQ. The CDR3 covers 16 residues. Here the CDR3 reads CASSFEGGVSYNEQFF. The CDR3 DNA follows: TGTGCCAGCAGCTTCGAAGGCGGGGTCTCCTACAATGAGCAGTTCTTC.

This clonotype was found a few times. CDR3: CSARVRDSPETNEKLFF. The CDR3, as DNA: TGCAGTGCTAGAGTCAGGGACAGTCCGGAGACTAATGAAAAACTGTTTTTT. V and J are TRBV20-1 and TRBJ1-4, with 7 positions matching TRBD1. CDR1 is DFQATT and CDR2 is SNEGSKA in the germline V gene (reference sequence). Germline trimming cut 1 base from V and 2 bases from J; bases unmatched to any gene: 10. The CDR3 has 17 residues.

This clonotype was counted once. The chain couples TRBV29-1 to TRBJ2-3, with 9 bases fitting TRBD2. This CDR3 has 18 residues. Germline V gene sequence: CDR1 SQVTM, CDR2 ANQGSEA. Germline trimming cut 0 bases from V and 2 bases from J; bases unmatched to any gene: 12. The CDR3: CSVEDPQGASGITDTQYF. The CDR3 nucleotides read TGCAGCGTTGAAGATCCGCAGGGAGCTAGCGGGATCACAGATACGCAGTATTTT.

The rearrangement joins TRBV13 to TRBJ1-2; 7 bases map to TRBD1. Per the germline V gene, CDR1 is PRHDT and CDR2 is FYEKMQ (reference sequence). J was trimmed by 3 bases and V by 4 bases; bases with no gene match: 8. This CDR3 is built from 15 residues. The CDR3 sequence is CASSSSGTDYYGYTF. The CDR3 DNA is TGTGCCAGCAGCTCATCCGGGACAGACTACTATGGCTACACCTTC.

This clonotype showed up just a few times. V gene TRBV9 combines with J gene TRBJ2-3; TRBD2 matches at 9 bases. V dropped 0 bases and J dropped 0; count of bases not matched to a gene: 2. The CDR3 runs 16 residues. Germline values: CDR1 SGDLS, CDR2 YYNGEE. CDR3 loop: CASSVASGGSTDTQYF. CDR3 bases: TGTGCCAGCAGCGTAGCGAGCGGGGGGAGCACAGATACGCAGTATTTT.

Many counts were recorded for this clonotype. V is TRBV7-9 and J is TRBJ2-7, with TRBD2 matching over 7 bases. The CDR3 is 14 amino acids. Losses at the gene ends were 5 bases for V and 2 bases for J; bases not matched to a gene: 6. The germline V gene has CDR1 SEHNR and CDR2 FQNEAQ (reference sequence). CDR3 nucleotides: TGTGCCAGCAGCGGGTCGGGAGGCGCCTACGAGCAGTACTTC. Translating it yields CASSGSGGAYEQYF. Supplemented by reference TRBV7-9 and TRBJ2-7, the full variable domain reads DTGVSQNPRHKITKRGQNVTFRCDPISEHNRLYWYRQTLGQGPEFLTYFQNEAQLEKSRLLSDRFSAERPKGSFSTLEIQRTEQGDSAMYLCASSGSGGAYEQYFGPGTRLTVT.

This clonotype was counted between two and nine times. The chain carries TRBV6-1 and TRBJ1-5, with D unclear. V lost 8 bases, J lost 5 bases, and 13 bases lay in between. The length of the CDR3 is 13 residues. Germline CDR1 is MNHNS and CDR2 is SASEGT. The CDR3: CASGEFSDQPQHF. As DNA, the CDR3 is TGTGCCAGCGGAGAATTCAGCGATCAGCCCCAGCATTTT.

The CDR3 sequence: CAISEGDRLNQPQHF. CDR3 DNA sequence: TGTGCCATCAGTGAAGGTGACCGTCTCAATCAGCCCCAGCATTTT. J is TRBJ1-5 and V is TRBV10-3; D is uncertain. V was cut by 3 bases and J by 3 bases, with 12 bases left in between. The CDR3 totals 15 residues. Germline CDR1 reads ENHRY; CDR2 reads SYGVKD.

The rearrangement links TRBV29-1 to TRBJ2-1; 8 bases map to TRBD1. Germline loops: CDR1 SQVTM, CDR2 ANQGSEA. This CDR3 region has 16 residues. With V trimmed by 3 bases and J by 0 bases, 7 bases remained unmatched. The CDR3 region is CSVDPGTGVSYNEQFF. For the CDR3, the DNA is TGCAGCGTTGATCCCGGGACAGGTGTCTCCTACAATGAGCAGTTCTTC.

The rearrangement uses TRBV6-9 and TRBJ1-2, with D possibly TRBD1 on 5 matching bases. The V and J ends lost 8 bases and 4 bases respectively, with 11 bases between them. Germline V gives CDR1 MNHGY, CDR2 SVAAGI. This CDR3 has 12 residues. CDR3 nucleotides: TGTGCCAGCGCTTTAGGGACCTATGGCTACACCTTC. Protein: CASALGTYGYTF.

The chain uses TRBV20-1 and TRBJ1-1; D is uncertain. CDR1 and CDR2 from the germline V gene are DFQATT and SNEGSKA (reference sequence). This CDR3 is built from 12 residues. Trimming took 3 bases from V and 1 from J, leaving 6 bases between them. The DNA of the CDR3 is TGCAGTGCTAGGCGTACGAACACTGAAGCTTTCTTT. Amino acids: CSARRTNTEAFF.

In this sample, this clonotype turned up a few times. The rearrangement uses TRBV5-1 and TRBJ2-1; D gene uncertain. V gave up 0 bases and J gave up 6 bases, with 16 bases separating them. The V gene's germline CDR1 is SGHRS and CDR2 YFSETQ. The CDR3 is 16 residues long. CDR3: CASSLGVNSFFNEQFF. In nucleotides, the CDR3 is TGCGCCAGCAGCTTGGGGGTTAACTCCTTCTTCAATGAGCAGTTCTTC. Full variable domain (outside the CDR3, taken from reference TRBV5-1 and TRBJ2-1): KAGVTQTPRYLIKTRGQQVTLSCSPISGHRSVSWYQQTPGQGLQFLFEYFSETQRNKGNFPGRFSGRQFSNSRSEMNVSTLELGDSALYLCASSLGVNSFFNEQFFGPGTRLTVL.

This clonotype has only one observation. The rearrangement links TRBV2 to TRBJ2-1, with D possibly matching TRBD2 (5 bases). The CDR3 length is 13 residues. Per the germline V gene, CDR1 is SNHLY and CDR2 is FYNNEI. V was pared by 3 bases and J by 12 bases, with 15 bases between. The CDR3 protein is CASSDGERYRQFF. CDR3 nucleotide sequence: TGTGCCAGCAGTGACGGGGAACGGTACAGGCAGTTCTTC.

In this sample, this clonotype turned up a few times. The V gene is TRBV7-9, the J gene TRBJ1-1; 10 bases are a match to TRBD1. The CDR3 length is 17 residues. Germline CDR1 reads SEHNR; CDR2 reads FQNEAQ (reference sequence). Unmatched junction bases numbered 16, after V lost 7 bases and J lost 5 bases. In DNA form, the CDR3 reads TGTGCCAGCAACCCCCCGGACAGGGGGTTCGGAGGGACTGAAGCTTTCTTT. Its protein is CASNPPDRGFGGTEAFF.

In this sample, this clonotype turned up a few times. CDR3 DNA: TGTGCCAGCAGCTTTCAACCGGGACAGCCTAGAGCTAACTATGGCTACACCTTC. Translated, it gives CASSFQPGQPRANYGYTF. This chain joins TRBV5-5 and TRBJ1-2; 7 bases map to TRBD1. Germline V gene lookup returns CDR1 SGHKS and CDR2 YYEKEE (reference sequence). This CDR3 is 18 amino acids long. V was pared by 2 bases and J by 0 bases, with 13 bases of the junction left unmatched.

This clonotype was seen ten or more times. This chain connects TRBV7-6 to TRBJ1-3; 8 nucleotides line up with TRBD1. The germline CDR1 and CDR2 sequences are SGHVS and FNYEAQ. The CDR3 is 15 amino acids. V shed 1 base, J shed 2 bases, and the junction held 1 base outside the gene matches. The CDR3: CASSLGQGTGNTIYF. The DNA of the CDR3 is TGTGCCAGCAGCTTAGGACAGGGGACTGGAAACACCATATATTTT.

The chain recombines TRBV6-5 with TRBJ2-5; 10 bases match TRBD2. Germline loops: CDR1 MNHEY, CDR2 SVGAGI. The CDR3 is 16 residues long. V trimming: 0 bases; J trimming: 5 bases; junction bases outside the gene matches: 6. The CDR3 here is CASSYSQRGGDETQYF. In nucleotides, the CDR3 is TGTGCCAGCAGTTACTCCCAGCGGGGGGGCGATGAGACCCAGTACTTC.

This clonotype was observed a handful of times. The chain links TRBV27 to TRBJ1-5; D not certain. CDR1 MNHEY and CDR2 SMNVEV come from the germline V gene (reference sequence). The CDR3 spans 14 residues. V shed 5 bases and J shed 3 bases, with 11 bases lying between them. The DNA of the CDR3 is TGTGCCAGCAGTAGTAGTGTTGACAATCAGCCCCAGCATTTT. Its protein is CASSSSVDNQPQHF.

The rearrangement joins TRBV29-1 to TRBJ1-1; D is unclear. The CDR3 spans 13 residues. Trimming removed 1 base at V and 0 bases at J, with 6 bases between. Germline loops: CDR1 SQVTM, CDR2 ANQGSEA. This CDR3 reads CSVEVGVNTEAFF. The CDR3 bases are TGCAGCGTTGAAGTCGGGGTGAACACTGAAGCTTTCTTT.

This rearrangement joins TRBV7-2 to TRBJ2-5; a weak D match, TRBD1 (6 bases). CDR3 length equals 13 residues. The ends were cut back, 9 bases at V and 1 base at J, with 12 bases in the middle. Germline V gives CDR1 SGHTA, CDR2 FQGNSA. Written as DNA, the CDR3 is TGTGCCAGTAGATCCAGGGGCCAAGAGACCCAGTACTTC. It yields the protein CASRSRGQETQYF.

This clonotype was observed a handful of times. The chain is built from TRBV2 and TRBJ2-1, with a tentative D call TRBD2 (5 bases). The ends were cut back, 10 bases at V and 7 bases at J, with 11 bases in the middle. Per the germline V gene, CDR1 is SNHLY and CDR2 is FYNNEI. The CDR3 consists of 11 residues. The DNA of the CDR3 is TGTGCCACCGACGGAGGAAATGAGCAGTTCTTC. Protein sequence: CATDGGNEQFF. Full variable domain (outside the CDR3, taken from reference TRBV2 and TRBJ2-1): EPEVTQTPSHQVTQMGQEVILRCVPISNHLYFYWYRQILGQKVEFLVSFYNNEISEKSEIFDDQFSVERPDGSNFTLKIRSTKLEDSAMYFCATDGGNEQFFGPGTRLTVL.

This clonotype occurred a few times. The rearrangement joins TRBV7-8 to TRBJ1-5; the D gene is possibly TRBD1 (5 bases). Deletions cut 5 bases from V and 1 base from J, with 9 bases between. Germline V lookup: CDR1 SGHVS, CDR2 FQNEAQ. The CDR3 runs to 14 residues. In DNA, the CDR3 is TGTGCCAGCAGCATAGGGGACAGCAATCAGCCCCAGCATTTT. The encoded protein is CASSIGDSNQPQHF.

This clonotype was counted only a few times. The CDR3, as DNA: TGTGCCAGCAGTGAAGAGGCGGCTAACAATGAGCAGTTCTTC. Its protein product is CASSEEAANNEQFF. This chain joins TRBV6-1 and TRBJ2-1; unclear D gene. The CDR3 runs to 14 residues. Germline CDR1 MNHNS, CDR2 SASEGT. The V and J ends lost 1 base and 5 bases respectively, with 9 bases between them.

In its sample, this clonotype was seen a few times. The rearrangement joins TRBV6-6 to TRBJ1-1; a possible D gene is TRBD1 (5 bases). The CDR3 consists of 13 residues. Germline V lookup: CDR1 MNHNY, CDR2 SVGAGI (reference sequence). V lost 2 bases to trimming and J lost 5 bases, with 9 bases between them. The CDR3 region has the DNA TGTGCCAGCAGTTACCAGGGTTGGACTGAAGCTTTCTTT. Amino acid sequence: CASSYQGWTEAFF.